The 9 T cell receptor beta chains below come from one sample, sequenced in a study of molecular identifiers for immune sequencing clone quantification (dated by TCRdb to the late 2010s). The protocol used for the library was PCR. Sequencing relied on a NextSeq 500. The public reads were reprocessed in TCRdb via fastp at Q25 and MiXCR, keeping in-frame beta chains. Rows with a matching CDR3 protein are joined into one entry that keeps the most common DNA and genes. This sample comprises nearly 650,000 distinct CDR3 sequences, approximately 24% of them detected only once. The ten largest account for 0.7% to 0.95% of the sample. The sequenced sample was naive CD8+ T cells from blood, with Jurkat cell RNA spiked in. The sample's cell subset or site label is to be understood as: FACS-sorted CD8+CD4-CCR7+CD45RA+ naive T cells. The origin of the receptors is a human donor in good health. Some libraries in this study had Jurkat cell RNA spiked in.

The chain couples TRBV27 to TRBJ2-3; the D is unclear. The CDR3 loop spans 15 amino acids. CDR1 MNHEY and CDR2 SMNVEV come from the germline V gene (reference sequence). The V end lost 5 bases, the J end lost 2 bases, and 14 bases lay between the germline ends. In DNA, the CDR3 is TGTGCCAGCAGTACCACTTTGTCGTACACAGATACGCAGTATTTT. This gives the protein CASSTTLSYTDTQYF.

The CDR3 here is CASSYQGGDNEQFF. In DNA form, the CDR3 reads TGTGCCAGCAGTTACCAGGGGGGGGACAATGAGCAGTTCTTC. The chain carries TRBV6-5 and TRBJ2-1; tentatively, D is TRBD1 or TRBD2 (7 bases each). The V end lost 2 bases, the J end lost 5 bases, and 10 bases lay between the germline ends. This CDR3 region has 14 residues. Germline V gene lookup returns CDR1 MNHEY and CDR2 SVGAGI.

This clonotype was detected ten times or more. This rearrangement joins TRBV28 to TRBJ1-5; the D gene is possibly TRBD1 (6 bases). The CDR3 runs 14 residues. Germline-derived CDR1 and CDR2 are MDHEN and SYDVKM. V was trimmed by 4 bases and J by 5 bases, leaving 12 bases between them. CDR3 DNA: TGTGCCAGCAGTTCTGACAGGAGATATCAGCCCCAGCATTTT. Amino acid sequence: CASSSDRRYQPQHF.

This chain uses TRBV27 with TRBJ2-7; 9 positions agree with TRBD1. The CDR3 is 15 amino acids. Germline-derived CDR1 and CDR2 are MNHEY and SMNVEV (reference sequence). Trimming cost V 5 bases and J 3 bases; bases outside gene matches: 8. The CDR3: CASSPGTGILYEQYF. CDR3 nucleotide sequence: TGTGCCAGCAGTCCAGGGACAGGGATCCTCTACGAGCAGTACTTC.

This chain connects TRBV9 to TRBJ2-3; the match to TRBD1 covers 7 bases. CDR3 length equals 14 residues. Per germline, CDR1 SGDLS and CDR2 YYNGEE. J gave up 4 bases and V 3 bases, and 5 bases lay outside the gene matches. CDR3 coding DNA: TGTGCCAGCAGCGAAACGACAGGGTCAGATACGCAGTATTTT. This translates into CASSETTGSDTQYF.

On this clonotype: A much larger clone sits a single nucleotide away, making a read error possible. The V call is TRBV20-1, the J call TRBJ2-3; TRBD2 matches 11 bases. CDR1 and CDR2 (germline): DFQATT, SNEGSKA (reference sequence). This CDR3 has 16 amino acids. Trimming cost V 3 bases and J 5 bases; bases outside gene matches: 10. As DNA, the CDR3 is TGCAGTGCTAGGAGTCTTAGCGGGGGGGCGAAAGATACGCAGTATTTT. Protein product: CSARSLSGGAKDTQYF.

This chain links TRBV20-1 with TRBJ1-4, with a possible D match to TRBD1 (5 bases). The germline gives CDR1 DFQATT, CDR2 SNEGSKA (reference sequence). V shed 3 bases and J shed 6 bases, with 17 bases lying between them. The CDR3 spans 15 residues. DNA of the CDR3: TGCAGTGCTAGCGGACCCATCGGAGGGGATGAAAAACTGTTTTTT. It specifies CSASGPIGGDEKLFF.

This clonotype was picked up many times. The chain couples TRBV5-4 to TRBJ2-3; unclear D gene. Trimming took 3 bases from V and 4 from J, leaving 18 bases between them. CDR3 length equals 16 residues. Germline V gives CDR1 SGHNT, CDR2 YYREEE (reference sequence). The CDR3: CASSYGRGDGPDTQYF. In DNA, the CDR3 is TGTGCCAGCAGCTATGGTCGCGGAGATGGGCCAGATACGCAGTATTTT.

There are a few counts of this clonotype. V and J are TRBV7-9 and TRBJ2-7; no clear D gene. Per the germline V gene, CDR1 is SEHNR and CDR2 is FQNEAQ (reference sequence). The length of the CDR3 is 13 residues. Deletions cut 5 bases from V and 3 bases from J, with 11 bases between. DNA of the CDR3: TGTGCCAGCAGCCAGACACCAGACTACGAGCAGTACTTC. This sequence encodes CASSQTPDYEQYF.